The 30 T cell receptor beta chains listed next were all sequenced from one sample in a study of T-cell memory formation after mild COVID-19. MiXCR, run by TCRdb on the 5' RACE reads, gives a single entry per CDR3 protein. Among approximately 570,000 distinct CDR3 sequences listed, about a sixth were seen once. The sample consisted of PBMCs or a T cell subset sorted from them (not recorded which). These TCRs come from an adult woman who had mild COVID-19 (a few samples of this study predate the infection). Cell type and time point are not known.

This clonotype has just a few counts. The rearrangement uses TRBV7-9 and TRBJ1-4, with TRBD1 matching over 7 bases. V gave up 1 base and J gave up 4 bases; unmatched junction bases: 6. CDR3 size: 16 residues. CDR1 and CDR2 from the germline V gene are SEHNR and FQNEAQ (reference sequence). The CDR3 sequence is CASSLGWDRVNEKLFF. For the CDR3, the DNA is TGTGCCAGCAGCTTAGGATGGGACAGAGTTAATGAAAAACTGTTTTTT. Drawing the rest from reference TRBV7-9 and TRBJ1-4, the complete variable domain is DTGVSQNPRHKITKRGQNVTFRCDPISEHNRLYWYRQTLGQGPEFLTYFQNEAQLEKSRLLSDRFSAERPKGSFSTLEIQRTEQGDSAMYLCASSLGWDRVNEKLFFGSGTQLSVL.

Only a few counts were recorded for this clonotype. CDR3 in DNA: TGTGCCAGCAGCACGCGACTCGGTAGCGGGGGGGTAAGTGAGCAGTTCTTC. Its translation: CASSTRLGSGGVSEQFF. The V call is TRBV7-2, the J call TRBJ2-1, with 11 bases identical to TRBD2. CDR3 length: 17 amino acids. Germline V gives CDR1 SGHTA, CDR2 FQGNSA. V shed 5 bases, J shed 9 bases, and the junction held 15 bases outside the gene matches. Full variable domain (outside the CDR3, taken from reference TRBV7-2 and TRBJ2-1): GAGVSQSPSNKVTEKGKDVELRCDPISGHTALYWYRQSLGQGLEFLIYFQGNSAPDKSGLPSDRFSAERTGGSVSTLTIQRTQQEDSAVYLCASSTRLGSGGVSEQFFGPGTRLTVL.

This clonotype was seen only a few times. CDR3: CASSYIDRGVTGPFTEAFF. DNA for the CDR3: TGTGCCAGCAGTTACATCGATCGGGGGGTGACAGGGCCATTCACTGAAGCTTTCTTT. The gene calls are TRBV6-5 and TRBJ1-1; 7 bases match TRBD1. The CDR3 is made up of 19 amino acids. J gave up 4 bases and V 2 bases, and 19 bases lay outside the gene matches. Germline V lookup: CDR1 MNHEY, CDR2 SVGAGI.

This clonotype was observed a handful of times. DNA for the CDR3: TGCGCCAGCAGGACAGGGGAAGGCTACGAGCAGTACTTC. Translating gives CASRTGEGYEQYF. V gene TRBV5-1 combines with J gene TRBJ2-7; 8 bases agree with TRBD1. V shed 5 bases and J 3 bases; nucleotides not matched to a gene: 4. This CDR3 contains 13 residues. Germline V lookup: CDR1 SGHRS, CDR2 YFSETQ.

The chain recombines TRBV5-4 with TRBJ1-4, with 7 bases fitting TRBD1. Germline V lookup: CDR1 SGHNT, CDR2 YYREEE (reference sequence). The V gene end was trimmed by 4 bases and the J gene end by 8 bases; junction bases not matched to a gene: 17. This CDR3 is built from 17 residues. The CDR3 loop reads CASSPRDLGQLGEKLFF. CDR3 nucleotide sequence: TGTGCCAGCAGCCCGCGCGACCTGGGACAGTTGGGGGAAAAACTGTTTTTT.

This clonotype turned up a few times. This chain joins TRBV5-1 and TRBJ1-5, with D possibly TRBD1 on 6 matching bases. The V gene lost 0 bases and the J gene lost 1 base, with 17 bases spanning the gap. This CDR3 region has 18 residues. The V gene's germline CDR1 is SGHRS and CDR2 YFSETQ. The CDR3 protein is CASSLEQGQMRSNQPQHF. The CDR3 DNA is TGCGCCAGCAGCTTGGAACAGGGTCAAATGCGCAGCAATCAGCCCCAGCATTTT.

In its sample, this clonotype was seen many times. The chain couples TRBV20-1 to TRBJ2-7; D is tentatively TRBD1 or TRBD2 (5 bases each). V was shortened by 4 bases and J by 3 bases, with 13 bases between the two germline ends. This CDR3 has 13 residues. CDR1 is DFQATT, CDR2 SNEGSKA, per germline (reference sequence). The CDR3 sequence: CSATGRNHYEQYF. The DNA for the CDR3 is TGCAGTGCTACGGGACGCAACCACTACGAGCAGTACTTC.

There are a few counts of this clonotype. The chain employs TRBV7-9 and TRBJ1-1; D is unclear. Germline lookup yields CDR1 SEHNR and CDR2 FQNEAQ (reference sequence). The CDR3 extends over 15 amino acids. Deletions cut 1 base from V and 0 bases from J, with 9 bases between. The CDR3 reads CASSLGTSMNTEAFF. The CDR3 region has the DNA TGTGCCAGCAGCTTAGGGACTTCAATGAACACTGAAGCTTTCTTT.

This clonotype was detected only a few times. The V call is TRBV27, the J call TRBJ2-2; TRBD2 matches at 10 bases. The ends lost 3 bases at V and 4 bases at J; junction bases unmatched: 2. Germline V gives CDR1 MNHEY, CDR2 SMNVEV (reference sequence). The CDR3 totals 15 residues. CDR3 bases: TGTGCCAGCAGTTTCCTAGCGGGGGCCACCGGGGAGCTGTTTTTT. It specifies CASSFLAGATGELFF.

This clonotype was recorded at least ten times. V is TRBV5-5 and J is TRBJ1-2; possibly TRBD1 for D (5 bases). Germline CDR1 reads SGHKS; CDR2 reads YYEKEE (reference sequence). The CDR3 is made up of 15 amino acids. V was clipped by 5 bases and J by 8 bases, with 22 bases between them. The DNA of the CDR3 is TGTGCCAGCAGGGGTTGGGACGGATACCTGGAGGGCTACACCTTC. It codes for CASRGWDGYLEGYTF.

The chain couples TRBV6-6 to TRBJ2-4; 9 nucleotides match TRBD2. The CDR3 covers 15 residues. Trimming at V came to 2 bases and at J to 7 bases, leaving 6 bases not matched to a gene. Germline-derived CDR1 and CDR2 are MNHNY and SVGAGI (reference sequence). CDR3 residues: CASSYGGGAANIQYF. CDR3 nucleotide sequence: TGTGCCAGCAGTTACGGCGGGGGGGCGGCGAACATTCAGTACTTC.

The chain employs TRBV4-1 and TRBJ2-4; 8 bases are a match to TRBD2. The CDR3 totals 18 residues. Trimming took 1 base from V and 0 from J; bases not matched to a gene: 8. Germline assignment: CDR1 MGHRA and CDR2 YSYEKL. CDR3 nucleotides: TGCGCCAGCAGCCAAGGACGTGCAGCGGGAGTAGCCAAAAACATTCAGTACTTC. Residues: CASSQGRAAGVAKNIQYF.

The table lists this clonotype with many counts. The chain employs TRBV10-3 and TRBJ1-1; TRBD1 is a possible D gene (6 bases). This CDR3 has 11 residues. The ends were cut back, 8 bases at V and 10 bases at J, with 14 bases in the middle. CDR1 is ENHRY and CDR2 is SYGVKD in the germline V gene. The CDR3 reads CAIGGGPGAFF. The CDR3 bases are TGTGCCATCGGAGGGGGGCCTGGAGCTTTCTTT.

The chain is built from TRBV28 and TRBJ1-6, with TRBD1 identical over 12 bases. Germline assignment: CDR1 MDHEN and CDR2 SYDVKM. J lost 7 bases, V lost 7 bases, and 5 bases had no gene match. The CDR3 consists of 15 residues. CDR3 nucleotides: TGTGCCAGCAAGGAGGGACAGGGGGCAAATTCACCCCTCCACTTT. This encodes CASKEGQGANSPLHF.

The V and J genes are TRBV5-4 and TRBJ2-3; possible D gene TRBD2, 6 bases. Trimming pared 0 bases from V and 0 bases from J, leaving 14 bases between. CDR3 length: 17 residues. Germline-derived CDR1 and CDR2 are SGHNT and YYREEE (reference sequence). CDR3 region: CASSLESSVPSTDTQYF. In nucleotides, the CDR3 is TGTGCCAGCAGCTTGGAGTCTAGCGTACCTAGCACAGATACGCAGTATTTT.

This clonotype was recorded a few times. The J gene is TRBJ2-2, the V gene TRBV2, with D maybe TRBD2 (6 bases). CDR3 length: 15 amino acids. Deletions cut 8 bases from V and 3 bases from J, with 16 bases between. Germline V lookup: CDR1 SNHLY, CDR2 FYNNEI. CDR3 nucleotides: TGTGCCAGCCGACGGAGGGAGTTGGACACCGGGGAGCTGTTTTTT. Protein sequence: CASRRRELDTGELFF.

This clonotype was seen only a few times. This rearrangement joins TRBV6-1 to TRBJ1-1, with a possible D match to TRBD1 (6 bases). V was trimmed by 5 bases and J by 1 base, leaving 14 bases between them. The germline V gene encodes CDR1 MNHNS and CDR2 SASEGT. CDR3 size: 15 residues. The CDR3 DNA follows: TGTGCCAGCAGTCTAAATCCACAGGGGAACACTGAAGCTTTCTTT. Its protein product is CASSLNPQGNTEAFF.

This chain uses TRBV28 with TRBJ2-3; 7 bases are shared with TRBD2. V trimming: 4 bases; J trimming: 1 base; junction bases outside the gene matches: 5. Germline loops: CDR1 MDHEN, CDR2 SYDVKM. The CDR3 spans 15 residues. CDR3 nucleotides: TGTGCCAGCAGTTCTCCTGCGGGAGGCACAGATACGCAGTATTTT. This sequence encodes CASSSPAGGTDTQYF.

The chain combines TRBV21-1 with TRBJ1-1; TRBD1, as called in the table, went unchecked against the DNA. TRBV21-1 is noted as a pseudogene. CDR3 size: 14 residues. CDR3 coding DNA: TGTGCCAGCAGCAAGATAGTGACCAGGGGCAGAGCTTTCTTT. Encoded protein: CASSKIVTRGRAFF.

V and J are TRBV7-9 and TRBJ1-1, with D possibly being TRBD1 (5 bases). V shed 1 base and J shed 4 bases, with 16 bases lying between them. Germline assignment: CDR1 SEHNR and CDR2 FQNEAQ (reference sequence). The CDR3 is 16 amino acids. The CDR3 DNA follows: TGTGCCAGCAGCTTAGGGGGAAGTTCCGGGGGCACTGAAGCTTTCTTT. It is translated as CASSLGGSSGGTEAFF.

This clonotype occurred a few times. This chain connects TRBV7-2 to TRBJ1-1; no clear D gene. Germline V lookup: CDR1 SGHTA, CDR2 FQGNSA. Trimming removed 2 bases from V and 4 bases from J, with 17 bases in between. This CDR3 contains 16 residues. CDR3 region: CASSLKGMRGGTEAFF. In DNA form, the CDR3 reads TGTGCCAGCAGCTTAAAGGGAATGCGGGGTGGCACTGAAGCTTTCTTT.

J is TRBJ2-1 and V is TRBV6-5; 11 nucleotides match TRBD1. CDR1 MNHEY and CDR2 SVGAGI come from the germline V gene. Losses at the gene ends were 2 bases for V and 9 bases for J; bases not matched to a gene: 0. The CDR3 contains 13 residues. CDR3 sequence: CASSYGTGGEQFF. The CDR3 region has the DNA TGTGCCAGCAGTTACGGGACAGGGGGTGAGCAGTTCTTC.

This clonotype was detected once. The V call is TRBV4-2, the J call TRBJ2-2; D is uncertain. The V end lost 0 bases, the J end lost 4 bases, and 12 bases lay between the germline ends. The germline gives CDR1 LGHNA, CDR2 YNFKEQ. There are 16 residues in the CDR3. The CDR3 sequence: CASSQELTRVTGELFF. The CDR3 nucleotides read TGTGCCAGCAGCCAAGAACTTACAAGGGTCACCGGGGAGCTGTTTTTT.

The V gene is TRBV24-1, the J gene TRBJ2-3; D is possibly TRBD1 or TRBD2 (5 bases each). CDR3 length: 14 residues. Germline V gives CDR1 KGHDR, CDR2 SFDVKD. Trimming stripped 10 bases from V and 1 base from J, with 14 bases between. The CDR3 sequence: CATSRGTGTDTQYF. CDR3 DNA sequence: TGTGCCACTTCGAGGGGAACGGGCACAGATACGCAGTATTTT.

The rearrangement uses TRBV5-1 and TRBJ2-7; possible D gene TRBD2, 6 bases. V was trimmed by 1 base and J by 3 bases, leaving 11 bases between them. Per the germline V gene, CDR1 is SGHRS and CDR2 is YFSETQ. This CDR3 has 14 amino acids. The CDR3 loop is CASSLSGLNYEQYF. The CDR3 DNA is TGCGCCAGCAGCTTGTCGGGACTCAACTACGAGCAGTACTTC.

This clonotype occurred many times. This chain connects TRBV7-2 to TRBJ2-7; no definite D call. This CDR3 region has 13 residues. Germline CDR1 is SGHTA and CDR2 is FQGNSA. V dropped 0 bases and J dropped 3 bases, with 6 bases sitting between them. This CDR3 is CASSLARSYEQYF. DNA for the CDR3: TGTGCCAGCAGCTTAGCGCGGAGCTACGAGCAGTACTTC.

The gene calls are TRBV7-2 and TRBJ2-7; D unclear. Germline V gene sequence: CDR1 SGHTA, CDR2 FQGNSA. V gave up 5 bases and J gave up 2 bases, with 10 bases separating them. The CDR3 totals 13 residues. CDR3 sequence reads: CASSRRRTYEQYF. In DNA, the CDR3 is TGTGCCAGCAGCCGCAGAAGGACCTACGAGCAGTACTTC.

This clonotype was recorded a few times. The genes are TRBV11-3 and TRBJ2-4, with 9 bases aligning to TRBD2. The V gene's germline CDR1 is SGHNT and CDR2 YENEEA. The V and J ends lost 4 bases and 1 base, in that order; junction bases with no gene match: 5. CDR3 length equals 16 residues. The CDR3 region is CASSYSGSLAKNIQYF. Here the CDR3 DNA reads TGTGCCAGCAGCTATAGCGGGAGTCTGGCCAAAAACATTCAGTACTTC.

This clonotype was detected a few times. The chain links TRBV6-2 or TRBV6-3 to TRBJ2-7; maybe TRBD2 (5 bases). V lost 2 bases to trimming and J lost 12 bases, with 14 bases between them. The CDR3 has 12 residues. Germline CDR1 MNHEY, CDR2 SVGEGT. The CDR3 loop is CASSYQLGRGYF. For the CDR3, the DNA is TGTGCCAGCAGTTACCAGCTCGGACGGGGGTACTTC.

The V and J genes are TRBV6-6 and TRBJ2-7; the D gene is possibly TRBD2 (5 bases). This CDR3 has 13 residues. Trimming removed 0 bases at V and 5 bases at J, with 8 bases between. Germline V CDR1 and CDR2: MNHNY, SVGAGI (reference sequence). CDR3 region: CASSYSKGDEQYF. The CDR3 DNA follows: TGTGCCAGCAGTTACTCTAAGGGAGACGAGCAGTACTTC.